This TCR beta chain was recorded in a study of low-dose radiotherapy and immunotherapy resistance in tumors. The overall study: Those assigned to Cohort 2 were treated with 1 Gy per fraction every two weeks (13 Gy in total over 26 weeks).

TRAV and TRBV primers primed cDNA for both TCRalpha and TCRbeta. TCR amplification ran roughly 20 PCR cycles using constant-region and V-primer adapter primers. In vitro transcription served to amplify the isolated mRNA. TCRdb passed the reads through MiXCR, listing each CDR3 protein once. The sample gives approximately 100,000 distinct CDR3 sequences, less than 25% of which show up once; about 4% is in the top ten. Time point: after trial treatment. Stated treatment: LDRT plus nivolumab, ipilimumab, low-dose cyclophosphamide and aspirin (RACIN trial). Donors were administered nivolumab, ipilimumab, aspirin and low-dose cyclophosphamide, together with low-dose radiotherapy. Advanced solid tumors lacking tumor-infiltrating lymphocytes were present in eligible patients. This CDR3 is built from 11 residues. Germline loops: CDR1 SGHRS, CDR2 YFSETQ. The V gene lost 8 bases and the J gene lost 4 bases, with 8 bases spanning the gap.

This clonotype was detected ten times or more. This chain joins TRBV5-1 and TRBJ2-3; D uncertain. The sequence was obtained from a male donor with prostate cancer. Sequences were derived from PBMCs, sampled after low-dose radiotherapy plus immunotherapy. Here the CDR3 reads CASTYADTQYF. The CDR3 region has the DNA TGCGCCAGTACTTATGCAGATACGCAGTATTTT.